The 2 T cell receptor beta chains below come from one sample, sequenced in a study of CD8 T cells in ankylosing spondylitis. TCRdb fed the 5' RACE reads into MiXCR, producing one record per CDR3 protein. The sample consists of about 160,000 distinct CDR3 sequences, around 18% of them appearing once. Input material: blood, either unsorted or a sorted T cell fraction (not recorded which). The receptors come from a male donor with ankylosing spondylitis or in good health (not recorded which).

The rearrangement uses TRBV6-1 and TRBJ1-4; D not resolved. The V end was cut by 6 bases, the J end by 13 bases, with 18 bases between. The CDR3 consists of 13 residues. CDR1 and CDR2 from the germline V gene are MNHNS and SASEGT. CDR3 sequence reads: CASSPESWTVLFF. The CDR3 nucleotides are TGTGCCAGCAGCCCCGAGTCCTGGACCGTACTGTTTTTT.

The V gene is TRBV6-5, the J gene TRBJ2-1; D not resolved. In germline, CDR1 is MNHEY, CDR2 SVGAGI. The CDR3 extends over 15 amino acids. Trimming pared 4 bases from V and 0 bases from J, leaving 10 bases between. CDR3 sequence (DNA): TGTGCCAGCAGTTGGACGTCCAGCTCCTACAATGAGCAGTTCTTC. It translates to CASSWTSSSYNEQFF.